This is a list of T cell receptor beta chains from one sample in a study of control samples from healthy donors and cancer patients. Here immunoSEQ multiplex PCR was the method, and the copy in TCRdb shows in-frame clones only, minus some. Here the sample spans about 55,000 clones, 95% to 96% being singletons. The source material was blood. The receptors come from a young woman in good health. Both conserved end residues are part of each CDR3. The D gene is left open where the match is weak. Clone size is shown for a subset of rows, as once, few, many or a class of expanded clone.

d_call	clone_size	v_call	j_call	cdr3_aa	cdr3_nt
TRBD1	.	TRBV6-4	TRBJ1-1	CASRDTGVSEAFF	TGTGCCAGCAGAGACACAGGGGTATCTGAAGCTTTCTTT
.	once	TRBV24-1	TRBJ1-5	CATSAGFNQPQHF	TGTGCCACCAGTGCCGGCTTCAATCAGCCCCAGCATTTT
.	once	TRBV6-5	TRBJ1-5	CASSYNPNQPQHF	TGTGCCAGCAGTTACAACCCAAATCAGCCCCAGCATTTT
TRBD2	.	TRBV5-3	TRBJ2-5	CARSLPSGAPGETQYF	TGTGCCAGAAGCTTGCCTAGCGGGGCCCCCGGGGAGACCCAGTACTTC
.	.	TRBV18	TRBJ1-4	CASSPPAAFEKLFF	TGTGCCAGCTCACCACCGGCAGCATTTGAAAAACTGTTTTTT
.	once	TRBV18	TRBJ1-1	CASSFGPYNTEAFF	TGTGCCAGCTCATTCGGGCCCTACAACACTGAAGCTTTCTTT
.	.	TRBV2	TRBJ2-2	CASSTLRGSNTGELFF	TGTGCCAGCAGTACTTTAAGGGGCTCGAACACCGGGGAGCTGTTTTTT
.	.	TRBV7-2	TRBJ1-1	CASSGLLNTEAFF	TGTGCCAGCAGCGGACTGTTGAACACTGAAGCTTTCTTT
TRBD2	.	TRBV4-1	TRBJ2-3	CASSQGGLAGVPDTQYF	TGCGCCAGCAGCCAAGGGGGACTAGCGGGAGTGCCAGATACGCAGTATTTT
TRBD1	.	TRBV7-9	TRBJ1-2	CASSSTSGRDRTTYGYTF	TGTGCCAGCAGCTCCACCTCGGGAAGGGACAGAACGACATATGGCTACACCTTC
TRBD1	.	TRBV7-9	TRBJ1-1	CASSARQGMGTEAFF	TGTGCCAGCAGCGCACGACAGGGTATGGGAACTGAAGCTTTCTTT
.	.	TRBV24-1	TRBJ2-2	CATSATRGGGLPGELFF	TGTGCCACCAGTGCCACAAGGGGCGGGGGCCTCCCCGGGGAGCTGTTTTTT